This T cell receptor (beta chain) was sequenced in a study of molecular identifiers for immune sequencing clone quantification. Study summary: RNA from 20,000 or 100,000 naive CD8 cells was split five ways in replicates, with four sequenced.

Of note for this clonotype: A much larger clone lies a single base off, so this may be a read error. The final CDR3 position lacks the conserved phenylalanine or tryptophan, pointing to a likely read error.

From germline, CDR1 is MGHRA and CDR2 YSYEKL. The CDR3 runs 14 residues. The V end was cut by 1 base, the J end by 4 bases, with 8 bases between. The bulk TCR libraries were made with methods described before and with listed TCR primers. MiXCR, run by TCRdb on the PCR reads, gives a single entry per CDR3 protein. The sample yields 300,000 to 400,000 distinct CDR3 sequences, over 20% seen once. The sequencing sample was made of naive CD8+ T cells from blood, with Jurkat cell RNA spiked in. The subset was: FACS-sorted CD8+CD4-CCR7+CD45RA+ naive T cells. This chain connects TRBV4-1 to TRBJ2-1; no clear D gene. The sequence was collected from a human donor in good health. Some libraries in this study had Jurkat cell RNA spiked in. CDR3 sequence reads: CASSQAKGYNEQFS. Here the CDR3 DNA reads TGCGCCAGCAGCCAAGCTAAGGGATACAATGAGCAGTTCTCC.